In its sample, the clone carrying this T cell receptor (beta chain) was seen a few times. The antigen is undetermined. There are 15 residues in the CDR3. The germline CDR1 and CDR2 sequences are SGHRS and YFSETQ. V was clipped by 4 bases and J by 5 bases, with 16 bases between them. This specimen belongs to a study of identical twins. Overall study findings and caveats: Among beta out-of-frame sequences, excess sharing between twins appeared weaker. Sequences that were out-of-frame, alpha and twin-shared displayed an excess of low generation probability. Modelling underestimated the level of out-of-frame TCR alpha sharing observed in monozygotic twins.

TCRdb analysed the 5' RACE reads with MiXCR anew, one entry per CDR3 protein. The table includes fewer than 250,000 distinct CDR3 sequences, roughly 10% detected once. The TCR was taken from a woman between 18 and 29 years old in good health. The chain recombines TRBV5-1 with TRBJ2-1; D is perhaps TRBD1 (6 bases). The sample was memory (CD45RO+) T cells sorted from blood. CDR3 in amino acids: CASSPRGKGNNEQFF. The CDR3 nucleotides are TGCGCCAGCAGCCCGAGGGGGAAGGGCAACAATGAGCAGTTCTTC. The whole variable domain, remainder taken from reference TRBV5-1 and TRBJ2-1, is KAGVTQTPRYLIKTRGQQVTLSCSPISGHRSVSWYQQTPGQGLQFLFEYFSETQRNKGNFPGRFSGRQFSNSRSEMNVSTLELGDSALYLCASSPRGKGNNEQFFGPGTRLTVL.